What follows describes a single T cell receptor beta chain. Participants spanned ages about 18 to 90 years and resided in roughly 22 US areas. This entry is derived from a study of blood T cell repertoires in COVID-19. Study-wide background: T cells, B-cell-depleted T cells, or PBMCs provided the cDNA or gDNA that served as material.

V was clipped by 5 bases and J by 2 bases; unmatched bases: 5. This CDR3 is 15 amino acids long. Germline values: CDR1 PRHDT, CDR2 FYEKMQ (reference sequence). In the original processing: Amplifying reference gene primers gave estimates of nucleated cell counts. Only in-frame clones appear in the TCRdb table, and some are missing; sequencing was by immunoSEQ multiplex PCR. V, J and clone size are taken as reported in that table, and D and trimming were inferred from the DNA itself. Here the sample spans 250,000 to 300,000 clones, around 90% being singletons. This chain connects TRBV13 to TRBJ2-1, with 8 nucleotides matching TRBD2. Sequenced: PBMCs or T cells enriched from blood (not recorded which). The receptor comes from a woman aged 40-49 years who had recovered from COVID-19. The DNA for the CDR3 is TGTGCCAGCAGCCCGGGACTAGTAACCTACAATGAGCAGTTCTTC. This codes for CASSPGLVTYNEQFF.